Below are 30 T cell receptor beta chains sequenced from a single sample in a study of OX40 agonist ivuxolimab in advanced cancers. Clones were read by immunoSEQ multiplex PCR, and TCRdb kept only the in-frame ones, dropping some. The sample lists just under 95,000 clones; over 75% were seen once. Specimen: CD4+ or CD8+ T cells sorted from blood, collected in a trial of the OX40 agonist ivuxolimab. These receptors were taken from an adult with an advanced solid tumor such as melanoma, head and neck, liver or kidney cancer.

This clone was recorded only once. The chain carries TRBV5-4 and TRBJ1-2; 8 nucleotides match TRBD1. There are 15 residues in the CDR3. Trimming cost V 0 bases and J 2 bases; bases outside gene matches: 3. The germline V gene has CDR1 SGHNT and CDR2 YYREEE (reference sequence). CDR3 DNA sequence: TGTGCCAGCAGCTTGGGGACAGGGCCAAACTATGGCTACACCTTC. This translates into CASSLGTGPNYGYTF.

The chain uses TRBV7-2 and TRBJ2-4; possibly TRBD1 for D (6 bases). Trimming cost V 3 bases and J 1 base, with 16 bases left between them. The CDR3 is 17 residues long. Germline lookup yields CDR1 SGHTA and CDR2 FQGNSA. CDR3 DNA: TGTGCCAGCAGCTTTAGACAGGACATGATTGCCAAAAACATTCAGTACTTC. This translates into CASSFRQDMIAKNIQYF.

V and J are TRBV5-6 and TRBJ2-3, with D tentatively TRBD1 (6 bases). CDR1 and CDR2 from the germline V gene are SGHDT and YYEEEE. The CDR3 has 14 residues. The germline V and J ends were trimmed by 5 bases and 5 bases, with 15 bases remaining between them. For the CDR3, the DNA is TGTGCCAGCAGTTCGGGACAAGGGGGAGATACGCAGTATTTT. Protein product: CASSSGQGGDTQYF.

This sequence joins TRBV19 and TRBJ1-5, with TRBD1 matching over 11 bases. V lost 3 bases and J lost 6; bases outside the gene matches: 10. The CDR3 has 17 amino acids. Germline assignment: CDR1 LNHDA and CDR2 SQIVND (reference sequence). The CDR3 sequence: CASSIWSRTGGSQPQHF. The CDR3 DNA reads TGTGCCAGTAGTATTTGGTCTAGGACAGGGGGCAGTCAGCCCCAGCATTTT.

The chain combines TRBV5-1 with TRBJ2-1; 9 bases are a match to TRBD2. V shed 2 bases and J 4 bases; nucleotides not matched to a gene: 4. The CDR3 covers 15 residues. The germline V gene encodes CDR1 SGHRS and CDR2 YFSETQ. In DNA, the CDR3 is TGCGCCAGCAGCTTCTTTAGCGGGGGTTACAATGAGCAGTTCTTC. Its protein is CASSFFSGGYNEQFF.

This clone was detected a few times. Other DNA sequences in the sample encode the same CDR3. This sequence joins TRBV10-2 and TRBJ1-2; a possible D gene is TRBD1 (5 bases). The CDR3 length is 12 residues. CDR1 WSHSY and CDR2 SAAADI come from the germline V gene. V was cut by 6 bases and J by 2 bases, with 7 bases left in between. For the CDR3, the DNA is TGCGCCAGCAGCCCAGGGAACTATGGCTACACCTTC. It is translated as CASSPGNYGYTF.

The chain joins TRBV2 to TRBJ1-1, with 7 nucleotides matching TRBD1. CDR3 size: 14 residues. V shed 6 bases and J 5 bases; nucleotides not matched to a gene: 9. CDR1 is SNHLY, CDR2 FYNNEI, per germline. CDR3 protein: CASRSRGVQTEAFF. Here the CDR3 DNA reads TGTGCCAGCAGGAGCAGGGGGGTGCAGACTGAAGCTTTCTTT.

The chain is built from TRBV19 and TRBJ1-3; no definite D call. Germline-derived CDR1 and CDR2 are LNHDA and SQIVND (reference sequence). The CDR3 is 14 amino acids. V was pared by 5 bases and J by 0 bases, with 8 bases between. The CDR3 protein is CASSSSASGNTIYF. CDR3 sequence (DNA): TGTGCCAGTAGTTCGTCAGCCTCTGGAAACACCATATATTTT.

The chain couples TRBV30 to TRBJ2-5; D unresolved. The length of the CDR3 is 12 residues. The germline V gene has CDR1 GTSNPN and CDR2 SVGIG (reference sequence). Trimming took 1 base from V and 1 from J, leaving 4 bases between them. CDR3 coding DNA: TGTGCCTGGAGTGCAAGCCAAGAGACCCAGTACTTC. The encoded protein is CAWSASQETQYF.

The CDR3 DNA reads as TGCGCCAGCAAGGGGGAGGGGAGCAATTCACCCCTCCACTTT. Amino acid sequence: CASKGEGSNSPLHF. The gene calls are TRBV5-1 and TRBJ1-6, with D possibly being TRBD1 (6 bases). CDR3 length: 14 residues. V was cut by 6 bases and J by 7 bases, with 14 bases left in between. Per germline, CDR1 SGHRS and CDR2 YFSETQ.

The chain combines TRBV5-4 with TRBJ2-5; D is perhaps TRBD2 (6 bases). The ends were cut back, 3 bases at V and 1 base at J, with 13 bases in the middle. The CDR3 loop spans 15 amino acids. Germline assignment: CDR1 SGHNT and CDR2 YYREEE (reference sequence). The CDR3 sequence: CASSSEGLLQETQYF. CDR3 nucleotide sequence: TGTGCCAGCAGCTCCGAAGGACTACTCCAAGAGACCCAGTACTTC.

The chain joins TRBV5-4 to TRBJ2-1; no clear D gene. Between the trimmed V and J ends, which lost 3 bases and 9 bases, there was a span of 7 bases. Germline CDR1 and CDR2: SGHNT and YYREEE (reference sequence). The CDR3 has 11 residues. CDR3 in DNA: TGTGCCAGCAGCTCTAATAGTGAGCAGTTCTTC. It specifies CASSSNSEQFF.

The chain employs TRBV2 and TRBJ2-2, with 8 nucleotides matching TRBD2. Germline V gene sequence: CDR1 SNHLY, CDR2 FYNNEI. J gave up 6 bases and V 5 bases, and 2 bases lay outside the gene matches. There are 13 residues in the CDR3. DNA for the CDR3: TGTGCCAGCAGTTTGGGACTAGCCGGGGAGCTGTTTTTT. Its translation: CASSLGLAGELFF.

The chain uses TRBV30 and TRBJ1-2, with TRBD1 matching over 10 bases. After removal of 2 bases from V and 0 bases from J, the junction contained 6 bases not matched to a gene. In germline, CDR1 is GTSNPN, CDR2 SVGIG (reference sequence). There are 16 residues in the CDR3. For the CDR3, the DNA is TGTGCCTGGAGTCACCTAGGACAGGGGGCTAACTATGGCTACACCTTC. Residues: CAWSHLGQGANYGYTF.

This chain uses TRBV11-3 with TRBJ1-4, with D perhaps matching TRBD1 (5 bases). Germline-derived CDR1 and CDR2 are SGHNT and YENEEA. The CDR3 sequence is 16 residues long. Trimming removed 1 base from V and 7 bases from J, with 16 bases in between. CDR3: CASSLGGRETPEKLFF. In nucleotides, the CDR3 is TGTGCCAGCAGCTTAGGGGGCAGGGAAACACCTGAAAAACTGTTTTTT.

The genes are TRBV30 and TRBJ2-2, with a weak D call TRBD1 (5 bases). The germline V gene encodes CDR1 GTSNPN and CDR2 SVGIG (reference sequence). CDR3 length equals 13 residues. V lost 4 bases, J lost 0 bases, and 6 bases lay in between. Here the CDR3 reads CAWKGSNTGELFF. The CDR3 coding sequence is TGTGCCTGGAAGGGGTCGAACACCGGGGAGCTGTTTTTT. The full variable domain, rest sourced from reference TRBV30 and TRBJ2-2, is SQTIHQWPATLVQPVGSPLSLECTVEGTSNPNLYWYRQAAGRGLQLLFYSVGIGQISSEVPQNLSASRPQDRQFILSSKKLLLSDSGFYLCAWKGSNTGELFFGEGSRLTVL.

The CDR3 DNA reads TGTGCCAGCAGCTTAGTAGGGGGATTGGCTAGCCGGGGCAATGAGCAGTTCTTC. Amino acid sequence: CASSLVGGLASRGNEQFF. The chain joins TRBV7-6 to TRBJ2-1; possibly TRBD1 for D (6 bases). Trimming stripped 1 base from V and 6 bases from J, with 22 bases between. This CDR3 contains 18 residues. The germline CDR1 and CDR2 sequences are SGHVS and FNYEAQ. The full variable domain, its missing parts supplied by reference TRBV7-6 and TRBJ2-1, is GAGVSQSPRYKVTKRGQDVALRCDPISGHVSLYWYRQALGQGPEFLTYFNYEAQQDKSGLPNDRFSAERPEGSISTLTIQRTEQRDSAMYRCASSLVGGLASRGNEQFFGPGTRLTVL.

In this sample, this clone turned up a few times. The chain has TRBV5-1 and TRBJ2-2; no clear D. The CDR3 contains 14 residues. In germline, CDR1 is SGHRS, CDR2 YFSETQ. The CDR3 coding sequence is TGCGCGTCGCAGAAAGAGGCGAACACCGGGGAGCTGTTTTTT. Translation gives CASQKEANTGELFF.

In nucleotides, the CDR3 is TGTGCCAGCAGCGTACACGGGGCTAGCGGGCGCAGCTCCTACAATGAGCAGTTCTTC. It codes for CASSVHGASGRSSYNEQFF. The gene calls are TRBV9 and TRBJ2-1, with 8 bases identical to TRBD2. The CDR3 has 19 residues. CDR1 is SGDLS, CDR2 YYNGEE, per germline. V shed 1 base and J 0 bases; nucleotides not matched to a gene: 12.

The chain employs TRBV11-2 and TRBJ2-3; 8 positions agree with TRBD2. The V gene's germline CDR1 is SGHAT and CDR2 FQNNGV. With V trimmed by 1 base and J by 7 bases, 4 bases remained unmatched. This CDR3 spans 14 amino acids. The CDR3 DNA reads TGTGCCAGCAGCTTAGCGGGGGGGCCAAATACGCAGTATTTT. It encodes CASSLAGGPNTQYF.

J is TRBJ2-7 and V is TRBV9; D unclear. Germline CDR1 and CDR2: SGDLS and YYNGEE. The CDR3 length is 13 residues. Trimming pared 4 bases from V and 6 bases from J, leaving 14 bases between. Here the CDR3 DNA reads TGTGCCAGCAGCCCCCACCCGGCCCTCGAGCAGTACTTC. Translating gives CASSPHPALEQYF. Full variable domain (outside the CDR3, taken from reference TRBV9 and TRBJ2-7): DSGVTQTPKHLITATGQRVTLRCSPRSGDLSVYWYQQSLDQGLQFLIQYYNGEERAKGNILERFSAQQFPDLHSELNLSSLELGDSALYFCASSPHPALEQYFGPGTRLTVT.

This rearrangement joins TRBV19 to TRBJ1-2; the D is unclear. The CDR3 consists of 12 residues. The germline gives CDR1 LNHDA, CDR2 SQIVND (reference sequence). Trimming took 5 bases from V and 5 from J, leaving 9 bases between them. The CDR3 DNA reads as TGTGCCAGTAGTCCCGACCGGTATGGCTACACCTTC. This codes for CASSPDRYGYTF.

This clone was seen ten or more times. This chain uses TRBV4-1 with TRBJ1-3, with 8 bases fitting TRBD1. CDR3 size: 17 residues. Trimming removed 4 bases from V and 0 bases from J; junction bases left unmatched: 8. Germline V gene data show CDR1 as MGHRA and CDR2 as YSYEKL. Here the CDR3 DNA reads TGCGCCAGCAGCCGACCGGGACAGGAAACCTCTGGAAACACCATATATTTT. This codes for CASSRPGQETSGNTIYF.

In this sample, this clone turned up a few times. The rearrangement links TRBV5-4 to TRBJ1-5, with a possible D match to TRBD1 (6 bases). This CDR3 is built from 15 residues. Trimming took 0 bases from V and 4 from J, leaving 11 bases between them. Germline V CDR1 and CDR2: SGHNT, YYREEE (reference sequence). This CDR3 is CASSLVPGENQPQHF. CDR3 coding DNA: TGTGCCAGCAGCTTGGTCCCAGGGGAGAATCAGCCCCAGCATTTT.

CDR3 loop: CASKLPSGNTIYF. CDR3 DNA sequence: TGTGCCAGCAAGCTCCCCTCTGGAAACACCATATATTTT. V gene TRBV11-2 combines with J gene TRBJ1-3; D remains ambiguous. V was cut by 7 bases and J by 0 bases, with 7 bases left in between. The CDR3 runs to 13 residues. Germline lookup yields CDR1 SGHAT and CDR2 FQNNGV.

The rearrangement uses TRBV19 and TRBJ2-2, with 8 bases that match TRBD2. CDR3 length: 15 amino acids. Looked up from germline, CDR1 is LNHDA and CDR2 is SQIVND (reference sequence). J was trimmed by 6 bases and V by 2 bases; bases with no gene match: 5. CDR3 in amino acids: CASSITGGASGELFF. The DNA for the CDR3 is TGTGCCAGTAGTATAACCGGGGGGGCCTCCGGGGAGCTGTTTTTT.

The chain employs TRBV30 and TRBJ1-3, with no clear D. The CDR3 loop spans 12 amino acids. V lost 7 bases to trimming and J lost 0 bases, with 7 bases between them. Germline CDR1 reads GTSNPN; CDR2 reads SVGIG (reference sequence). The CDR3 nucleotides are TGTGCCTCGGACGGCTCTGGAAACACCATATATTTT. Protein product: CASDGSGNTIYF. Using reference TRBV30 and TRBJ1-3 for the parts outside the CDR3, the full variable domain is SQTIHQWPATLVQPVGSPLSLECTVEGTSNPNLYWYRQAAGRGLQLLFYSVGIGQISSEVPQNLSASRPQDRQFILSSKKLLLSDSGFYLCASDGSGNTIYFGEGSWLTVV.

The V call is TRBV5-8, the J call TRBJ2-3; TRBD2 matches at 10 bases. Per the germline V gene, CDR1 is SGHTS and CDR2 is YDEGEE. There are 19 residues in the CDR3. Unmatched junction bases numbered 12, after V lost 0 bases and J lost 2 bases. The CDR3 DNA sequence: TGTGCCAGCAGCTTGGTGGGCGCCCAAACTAGCGGGGTCACAGATACGCAGTATTTT. Residues: CASSLVGAQTSGVTDTQYF.

The chain employs TRBV4-2 and TRBJ2-3, with 11 bases lining up with TRBD2. The germline V gene has CDR1 LGHNA and CDR2 YNFKEQ. CDR3 length: 19 residues. With V trimmed by 1 base and J by 4 bases, 13 bases remained unmatched. DNA of the CDR3: TGTGCCAGCAGCCAAGCCCACCGTATTAGCGGGGGGGTGGCAGATACGCAGTATTTT. The encoded protein is CASSQAHRISGGVADTQYF.

The chain recombines TRBV5-4 with TRBJ1-1; the match to TRBD1 covers 8 bases. The CDR3 is made up of 14 amino acids. CDR1 is SGHNT, CDR2 YYREEE, per germline (reference sequence). J gave up 1 base and V 6 bases, and 5 bases lay outside the gene matches. This CDR3 reads CASNRGGTNTEAFF. Here the CDR3 DNA reads TGTGCCAGCAACAGGGGGGGGACGAACACTGAAGCTTTCTTT.